This T cell receptor beta chain was captured in a study of cytomegalovirus exposure and HLA in healthy donors. Study information: There were 100 million to 120 million unique TCR beta sequences, drawn from roughly 200 million T cells, in an earlier analysis. Study results and limitations: A prior analysis recorded that most TCR beta V segments were productive about 87% or about 30% of the time. A later analysis linked 15,000 to 20,000 TCR beta sequences to HLA alleles at 0.05 false discovery rate. Analyses of presence/absence relied on an assumption of roughly uniform sequencing depth across donors.

V lost 2 bases to trimming and J lost 1 base; unmatched junction nucleotides: 2. This CDR3 has 16 amino acids. Germline assignment: CDR1 MDHEN and CDR2 SYDVKM. The PCR made use of 60 Vbeta and 13 Jbeta primers. Profiling relied on immunoSEQ multiplex PCR, and the TCRdb table lists in-frame clones only, not all of them. The table has about 120,000 clones, around 81% seen once; the top ten hold around 4.2%. A word on this clone: Antigen: not known.

Sample: PBMCs. V gene TRBV28 combines with J gene TRBJ1-1, with TRBD1 matching over 12 bases. This clonotype was sampled from a woman in her twenties or thirties in good health and CMV-seronegative. CDR3 sequence: CASSLPGQGANTEAFF. CDR3 bases: TGTGCCAGCAGTTTACCGGGACAGGGGGCGAACACTGAAGCTTTCTTT. The full variable domain, rest sourced from reference TRBV28 and TRBJ1-1, is DVKVTQSSRYLVKRTGEKVFLECVQDMDHENMFWYRQDPGLGLRLIYFSYDVKMKEKGDIPEGYSVSREKKERFSLILESASTNQTSMYLCASSLPGQGANTEAFFGQGTRLTVV.